This record concerns one TCR beta chain sequence. This entry comes from a study of patients and donors after allogeneic stem cell transplantation. Using its own MiXCR run on the RT-PCR reads, TCRdb lists one record per CDR3 protein. The sample carries roughly 880,000 distinct CDR3 sequences, around 17% recorded once. The CDR3 is 14 residues long. In germline, CDR1 is DFQATT, CDR2 SNEGSKA (reference sequence). The ends lost 1 base at V and 4 bases at J; junction bases unmatched: 6. The sequence came from a human donor who was either an allogeneic HSCT recipient or a stem cell or donor lymphocyte infusion donor (not recorded which). It is not recorded whose cells these are; they may come from a transplant donor. Sequencing used blood, either unsorted or a sorted T cell fraction (not recorded which). The genes are TRBV20-1 and TRBJ2-7, with 8 positions matching TRBD1. CDR3 in amino acids: CSARVTGGLYEQYF. CDR3 bases: TGCAGTGCTAGAGTTACAGGGGGTCTATACGAGCAGTACTTC.